This is a list of T cell receptor beta chains from one sample in a study of T cell responses to AZD1222 COVID-19 vaccine. Sequencing used immunoSEQ multiplex PCR; TCRdb keeps in-frame clones, though not all of them. Of around 150,000 clones detected, 80% to 95% appear once; the ten largest clones hold 5% to 6.5%. The starting material was peripheral blood, obtained 28 days after the second AZD1222 dose. The receptors shown here come from an adult who received the AZD1222 COVID-19 vaccine. Both conserved end residues are part of each CDR3. D genes are given only for firm matches. Rows may omit the clone size; those that give it use once, few, many or a size class.

J gene,clone size,D gene,V gene,CDR3 DNA,CDR3 protein
TRBJ2-7,-,-,TRBV27,TGTGCCAGCAGTTTTGGCGGGGCGGGACTTTCCTACGAGCAGTACTTC,CASSFGGAGLSYEQYF
TRBJ2-7,-,-,TRBV7-8,TGTGCCAGCAGCCCCAGCGGTTTAGGGAACTACGAGCAGTACTTC,CASSPSGLGNYEQYF
TRBJ1-2,-,TRBD1,TRBV5-4,TGTGCCAGCAGCTTCGGACAGGGGGACTATGGCTACACCTTC,CASSFGQGDYGYTF
TRBJ2-7,once,TRBD1,TRBV7-2,TGTGCCAGCAGCTTAGGGGGACAGAGCGAGCAGTACTTC,CASSLGGQSEQYF
TRBJ2-5,once,-,TRBV5-1,TGCGCCAGCAGCTCGACCCCCCTAGGAGGGGAGGAGACCCAGTACTTC,CASSSTPLGGEETQYF
TRBJ1-5,-,-,TRBV28,TGTGCCAGCAGTTCACTAGTTAGTCAGCCCCAGCATTTT,CASSSLVSQPQHF
TRBJ2-5,-,-,TRBV30,TGTGCCTGGAGTCAACCCCGGGCCTCCCTGGAGACCCAGTACTTC,CAWSQPRASLETQYF
TRBJ2-2,-,-,TRBV3-1/TRBV3-2,TGTGCCAGCAGCTCGGGACTCCGAACCGGGGAGCTGTTTTTT,CASSSGLRTGELFF
TRBJ1-1,-,-,TRBV7-2,TGTGCCAGCAGCTTAGTTGCGGGGCAAAGAGGGACTGAAGCTTTCTTT,CASSLVAGQRGTEAFF
TRBJ2-3,-,-,TRBV14,TGTGCCAGCAGCCAGGACGACAGTGCTAGCACAGATACGCAGTATTTT,CASSQDDSASTDTQYF
TRBJ1-4,-,-,TRBV9,TGTGCCAGCAGCTTTCGTCCAACGGGGGAAAAACTGTTTTTT,CASSFRPTGEKLFF
TRBJ2-1,once,TRBD1,TRBV6-4,TGTGCCAGCAGTGACCAGGGGGCCGCGGCTCGCGTGTTCTTC,CASSDQGAAARVFF
TRBJ2-3,-,-,TRBV12-2,TGTGCAAGTCGCCTGGGACAGGGGGGACCGGGACTAGCTTTTTCATTCACAGATACGCAGTATTTT,CASRLGQGGPGLAFSFTDTQYF
TRBJ2-5,-,TRBD2,TRBV4-2,TGTGCCAGCAGCCAAGATCTCCAAGGAGCGGGGGAACAAGAGACCCAGTACTTC,CASSQDLQGAGEQETQYF
TRBJ1-6,once,TRBD1,TRBV3-1/TRBV3-2,TGTGCCAGCAGCCCAGGACAGGGGAATAATTCACCCCTCCACTTT,CASSPGQGNNSPLHF
TRBJ1-5,-,-,TRBV6-6,TGTGCCAGCAGTCCCAAGTCCAGGGCGGAAGGTTATCAGCCCCAGCATTTT,CASSPKSRAEGYQPQHF
TRBJ2-5,few,-,TRBV28,TGTGCCAGCAGCAGGGGCGGCAGGACAGAGACCCAGTACTTC,CASSRGGRTETQYF
TRBJ2-7,-,-,TRBV27,TGTGCCAGCAGTTTATCGATTGTAAATACAGCGACCTACGAGCAGTACTTC,CASSLSIVNTATYEQYF
TRBJ1-4,-,-,TRBV29-1,TGCAGCGCTGAACTATCAACTAATGAAAAACTGTTTTTT,CSAELSTNEKLFF
TRBJ2-5,medium-sized,-,TRBV29-1,TGCAGCGTCCAGACGGGGGACAAAATAGAGACCCAGTACTTC,CSVQTGDKIETQYF
TRBJ2-6,-,-,TRBV5-5,TGTGCCAGCAGCTTATATACAGGGTCTGGGGCCAACGTCCTGACTTTC,CASSLYTGSGANVLTF
TRBJ2-7,-,TRBD2,TRBV19,TGTGCCAGTACCCCCTCAGGGAGGGTGGGGACCTACGAGCAGTACTTC,CASTPSGRVGTYEQYF
TRBJ2-3,-,TRBD2,TRBV24-1,TGTGCCACCAGTGAACCCGGGACTAGGGGAGATACGCAGTATTTT,CATSEPGTRGDTQYF
TRBJ2-5,-,TRBD1,TRBV6-4,TGTGCCAGCAGTCAACAGGGGGCAGGAGAGACCCAGTACTTC,CASSQQGAGETQYF
TRBJ2-7,-,-,TRBV6-5,TGTGCCAGCAGTTACGCGTCTACCTACGAGCAGTACTTC,CASSYASTYEQYF
TRBJ1-2,-,-,TRBV10-3,TGTGCCATCAGTGAGGGAGGGGACGATGGCTACACCTTC,CAISEGGDDGYTF
TRBJ2-1,-,-,TRBV5-4,TGTGCCAGCAGCTCAGATACAGGCATAGGCTCCTACAATGAGCAGTTCTTC,CASSSDTGIGSYNEQFF
TRBJ2-1,few,TRBD2,TRBV7-3,TGTGCCAGCAGCCCTCACCCCTTTAATAGCGGGAGGCCCTACAATGAGCAGTTCTTC,CASSPHPFNSGRPYNEQFF
TRBJ2-2,-,-,TRBV7-2,TGTGCCAGCAGCACTACAACCGGTGTAATTAACACCGGGGAGCTGTTTTTT,CASSTTTGVINTGELFF
TRBJ1-2,-,-,TRBV30,TGTGCCAATCTCGACAACTATAACTATGGCTACACCTTC,CANLDNYNYGYTF
TRBJ1-3,once,-,TRBV6-6,TGTGCCAGCACTGACGGACTGACCTCTGGAAACACCATATATTTT,CASTDGLTSGNTIYF
TRBJ2-7,few,-,TRBV24-1,TGTGCCACCAGTGATTTGCCCAACTACGAGCAGTACTTC,CATSDLPNYEQYF